This TCR beta chain was recovered during a study of monozygotic twins with inflammatory bowel disease. Nested amplification of TCRalpha and TCRbeta cDNA involved two PCRs of around 15 and 9 cycles. One entry per CDR3 protein, without DNA, is what TCRdb gives after re-calling the 5' RACE reads. This sample's table has 200,000 to 250,000 distinct CDR3 sequences. The TCR originated in a human donor with ulcerative colitis or Crohn's disease, or a healthy co-twin of an affected twin (not recorded which). The sample was blood.

The CDR3 spells CASSGRDSSDTQYF. The V gene is TRBV6-1, the J gene TRBJ2-3; the D call of TRBD1 rests on TCRdb alone, since no DNA is present to check it. This CDR3 spans 14 amino acids. Per the germline V gene, CDR1 is MNHNS and CDR2 is SASEGT.